The clone carrying this TCR beta chain occurred a few times. Its antigen is still unknown. Arm-PCR of CDR3 regions with iRepertoire HTBI primers generated TCR beta libraries. As processed by the authors: Identification across samples found approximately 67 TRBV and 11 to 15 TRBJ segments. One entry per CDR3 protein, called by TCRdb with MiXCR from the multiplex PCR reads. These V and J calls derive from TCRdb rather than the authors' analysis. The sample holds a few hundred thousand distinct CDR3 sequences, 20% to 25% seen once. This sample is drawn from a study of regulatory T cells in long-lasting Graves disease. Study in general: Graves' disease counted as persistent after over 5 years of antithyroid drugs with positive TSH receptor antibodies. General study findings and limits: More public clonotypes were shared by persistent patients (approximately 3,000) than by new patients (around 990). Repertoires from persistent disease leaned toward TRBV28, TRBJ1-2 and TRBJ2-5.

Time point meaning: persistent/refractory GD, antithyroid drugs over 5 years with positive TRAb. PBMC-extracted RNA yielded the TCR library. Germline CDR1 and CDR2: WNHNN and SYGVQD (reference sequence). The CDR3 sequence is 15 residues long. V was clipped by 3 bases and J by 12 bases; unmatched bases: 13. This TCR derives from a middle-aged woman with Graves disease. The chain links TRBV10-1 to TRBJ2-7, with 11 bases aligning to TRBD2. The sequencing here drew on peripheral blood mononuclear cells (PBMCs), taken when the disease was refractory, from a patient treated with antithyroid drugs. CDR3 protein: CASSDWRLAGGCWYF. CDR3 DNA: TGCGCCAGCAGTGATTGGCGGCTAGCGGGAGGATGTTGGTACTTC.